Here is one T cell receptor beta chain with its context. What it recognizes is unknown. The identical CDR3 is also encoded by other nucleotide sequences in the sample. This specimen comes from a study of shared clonotypes between healthy human individuals. For the study at large: The study used three CD4 naive, three CD4 memory, two CD8 naive and one CD8 memory plate per donor. General study results and limits: Limited genetic and exposure-history diversity came from having few donors.

Assay execution proceeded at the deep level. Each subset's genomic DNA was split evenly across several immunoSEQ plates. The data were produced by immunoSEQ multiplex PCR, yet TCRdb's version contains in-frame clones alone and is incomplete. The table lists about 2.3 million clones, about nine tenths of them singletons. This CDR3 contains 15 residues. Germline CDR1 reads MDHEN; CDR2 reads SYDVKM. V shed 6 bases, J shed 2 bases, and the junction held 7 bases outside the gene matches. V is TRBV28 and J is TRBJ2-7, with 10 bases aligning to TRBD1. The receptor was derived from a man aged 18 to 35 in good health. Some clones in this sample may be carry-over from other donors' samples. The sequencing input was naive CD4+ T cells from PBMCs. Regarding subset: CD45RA+ positively selected. The CDR3: CASSLGTGAPYEQYF. The CDR3 bases are TGTGCCAGCAGCCTTGGGACAGGGGCCCCCTACGAGCAGTACTTC.